This T cell receptor beta chain comes out of a study of CD8 T cells in Susac syndrome. Study observations and caveats: Clonal expansion was present among Susac CD8+ cells. This expansion reached its peak in TEMRA cells and in active patients.

Sequencing of TCR beta, carried out with a high-throughput approach, was applied to CD8+ and CD4+ T cells from the blood. Trimming took off 2 bases at V and 0 bases at J, with 11 bases between the two ends. Germline values: CDR1 MGHDK, CDR2 SYGVNS. This CDR3 region has 15 residues. With random hexamers, reverse transcription was performed on roughly 0.5 to 1 ug of RNA. TCRdb redid the calling of the immunoSEQ multiplex PCR reads with MiXCR, one entry per CDR3 protein. The sample consists of about 83,000 distinct CDR3 sequences, roughly 94% of them appearing once. This clonotype has only one observation. The antigen remains undetermined.

The genes are TRBV25-1 and TRBJ2-7; D unclear. Input material: CD8+ T cells from PBMCs. The sequence was obtained from a human donor with Susac syndrome. CDR3: CASSEEIESSYEQYF. DNA of the CDR3: TGTGCCAGCAGTGAAGAGATAGAAAGCTCCTACGAGCAGTACTTC.